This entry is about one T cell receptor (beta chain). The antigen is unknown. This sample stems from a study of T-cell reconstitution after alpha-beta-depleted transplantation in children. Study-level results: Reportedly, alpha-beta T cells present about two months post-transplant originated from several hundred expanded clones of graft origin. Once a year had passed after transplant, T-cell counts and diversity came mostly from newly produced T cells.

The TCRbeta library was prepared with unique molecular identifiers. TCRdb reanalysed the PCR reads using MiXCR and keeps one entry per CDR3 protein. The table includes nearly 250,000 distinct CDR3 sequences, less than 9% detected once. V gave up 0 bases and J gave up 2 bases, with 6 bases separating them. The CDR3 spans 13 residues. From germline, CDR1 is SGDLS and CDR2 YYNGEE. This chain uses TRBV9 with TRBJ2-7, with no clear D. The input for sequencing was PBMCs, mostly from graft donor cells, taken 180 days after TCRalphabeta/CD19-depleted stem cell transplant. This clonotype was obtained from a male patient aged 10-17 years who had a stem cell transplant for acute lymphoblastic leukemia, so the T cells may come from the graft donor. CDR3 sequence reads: CASSVGETYEQYF. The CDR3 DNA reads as TGTGCCAGCAGCGTAGGTGAGACCTACGAGCAGTACTTC.